Listed below are T cell receptor beta chains from one sample, sequenced in a study of CD8+ T cells in alopecia areata. Clones were read by immunoSEQ multiplex PCR, and TCRdb kept only the in-frame ones, dropping some. The sample has more than 95,000 clones, around 60% seen once. The sample in question was CD4+ T cells sorted from blood, obtained at week 4, from a patient treated with tofacitinib. Receptors were obtained from a human donor with alopecia areata. Each CDR3 is given with its conserved first and last residue.

v_gene,j_gene,CDR3aa
TRBV2,TRBJ1-2,CASSQSGTPNYGYTF
TRBV5-1,TRBJ2-5,CASSFAGAGETQYF
TRBV30,TRBJ1-2,CAWRQGANYGYTF
TRBV28,TRBJ2-7,CAVRGRIYEQYF
TRBV10-3,TRBJ2-5,CAIAGGQETQYF
TRBV19,TRBJ1-2,CASSIRALQNSGYTF
TRBV2,TRBJ2-3,CASSEGSGTNTDTQYF
TRBV19,TRBJ2-1,CASSPRGVNEQFF
TRBV28,TRBJ2-1,CASSLIKLPRSNEQFF
TRBV5-1,TRBJ1-2,CASSPPRGVGYGYTF
TRBV6-5,TRBJ2-5,CASSYSRLAVGETQYF
TRBV29-1,TRBJ1-1,CSVLAGEWTEAFF
TRBV5-1,TRBJ2-7,CASSAGTGYEQYF
TRBV7-3,TRBJ1-5,CASSLLVQPQHF
TRBV29-1,TRBJ2-3,CSGAGTDTQYF
TRBV29-1,TRBJ2-7,CSVTGDRGRYEQYF
TRBV29-1,TRBJ1-3,CSAEGRPRDTIYF
TRBV5-1,TRBJ2-5,CASSPGLAGEETQYF
TRBV21-1,TRBJ2-5,CASSCQGPPPRYF
TRBV10-3,TRBJ2-7,CAISRTSGGYEQYF
TRBV7-9,TRBJ2-5,CASSPVLGSGQETQYF
TRBV7-2,TRBJ1-5,CASSLRVGRVNQPQHF
TRBV5-6,TRBJ1-4,CASSETGNLEKLFF
TRBV15,TRBJ1-3,CATSRAVTGNTIYF
TRBV5-1,TRBJ2-1,CASSESGQGYNEQFF
TRBV5-1,TRBJ2-3,CASSAQGVGDTQYF
TRBV25-1,TRBJ2-7,CASSEFVGGEQYF
TRBV11-1,TRBJ1-1,CASSLGRLNTEAFF
TRBV29-1,TRBJ2-2,CSGGRPRSGELFF
TRBV5-1,TRBJ2-5,CASRPGQGETQYF
TRBV7-2,TRBJ1-2,CASSLVGTGTYGYTF
TRBV7-2,TRBJ2-6,CASSPTGGISSGANVLTF
TRBV7-2,TRBJ1-2,CASSLDFRAVSYGYTF